This T cell receptor beta chain was recorded in a study of vaccination and CD4 T cells after COVID-19. Study background: All convalescent patients were nasal swab PCR positive for SARS-CoV-2; several had mild and one severe disease. General study results and limits: Clonotypes reactive to SARS-CoV-2 had a median that went up from about 20 to 38, but not significantly.

V lost 2 bases to trimming and J lost 4 bases, with 3 bases between them. CDR1 KGHSH and CDR2 LQKENI come from the germline V gene. CDR3 length equals 12 residues. TCRdb itself ran the PCR reads through MiXCR, one entry per CDR3 protein. The sample holds 20,000 to 25,000 distinct CDR3 sequences, around 50% seen once. Of note for this clonotype: Antigen: not known.

The sequence derives from a human donor who had recovered from COVID-19. Sequenced here: CD4+ T cells from blood, sampled before SARS-CoV-2 vaccination. The rearrangement uses TRBV18 and TRBJ1-5; D is unresolved. The CDR3 protein is CASSPENQPQHF. The CDR3 DNA sequence: TGTGCCAGCTCACCAGAGAATCAGCCCCAGCATTTT.